The clone carrying this T cell receptor beta chain was seen a few times. Its antigen remains unknown. The data are from a study of blood T cells in healthy people across ages. General study points: The fall in TCR beta diversity per million T cells was roughly linear with age.

Then a second PCR, running roughly 7 to 11 cycles, was carried out with a sample-barcoded 5' primer and a J-beta primer mix. Using its own MiXCR run on the 5' RACE reads, TCRdb lists one record per CDR3 protein. The data contain about 800,000 distinct CDR3 sequences, roughly 64% of them singletons. The CDR3 totals 14 residues. CDR1 and CDR2 from the germline V gene are DFQATT and SNEGSKA (reference sequence). J is TRBJ2-4 and V is TRBV20-1; 8 bases agree with TRBD1. With the DNA end fitting TRBJ2-7 better, the J assignment may be wrong. Sequencing used blood. The sequence came from a man aged 25-40 years in good health. The CDR3 here is CSAFRRAGGHEQYF. The CDR3 DNA reads as TGCAGTGCTTTTCGTAGGGCAGGGGGCCACGAGCAGTACTTC.